This record covers a single TCR beta chain. The CDR3 has 15 amino acids. Between the trimmed V and J ends, which lost 0 bases and 0 bases, there was a span of 8 bases. Germline CDR1 and CDR2: MNHNS and SASEGT. The data were obtained in a study of cytomegalovirus exposure and HLA in healthy donors. PCR primers comprised 60 Vbeta and 13 Jbeta primers. Repertoires were generated with immunoSEQ multiplex PCR, while TCRdb's copy carries only in-frame clones and drops some. The sample includes more than 150,000 clones, more than 65% seen only once; the top ten take roughly 6%. The source is a woman aged 30 to 39 in good health and CMV-seropositive. Sequenced sample: PBMCs. V and J are TRBV6-1 and TRBJ1-2, with D possibly being TRBD1 (5 bases). CDR3 in amino acids: CASSEATTANYGYTF. DNA of the CDR3: TGTGCCAGCAGTGAAGCTACGACAGCTAACTATGGCTACACCTTC.